This entry features one T cell receptor beta chain sequence. Antigen specificity is unknown. The sample belongs to a study of graft-versus-host responses after intestinal transplantation. The overall study: All recipients got anti-thymocyte globulin induction, then tacrolimus and steroids for 2 to 3 years. Findings of the study overall: Detected in recipient marrow were GvH clones, some of which were first observed in ileum or blood. After transplant, early declines in HvG clones were associated with peak levels of circulating GvH clones.

Clones were read by immunoSEQ multiplex PCR, and TCRdb kept only the in-frame ones, dropping some. The repertoire consists of fewer than 65,000 clones, with around 90% occurring once and the leading ten covering approximately 0.6%. This CDR3 is 15 amino acids long. The V and J ends lost 11 bases and 1 base respectively, with 20 bases between them. Germline lookup yields CDR1 MNHEY and CDR2 SVGAGI. The clonotype was recovered from a human donor who was the organ donor for an intestinal transplant. This chain uses TRBV6-5 with TRBJ1-1; perhaps TRBD1 as D (6 bases). Sequenced material: unstimulated CD4+ T cells sorted from spleen or lymph node cells, taken before transplant. The CDR3 region is CAGTVAQGRNTEAFF. The DNA of the CDR3 is TGTGCCGGCACCGTAGCCCAGGGGCGGAACACTGAAGCTTTCTTT.